Below, 11 T cell receptor beta chains from the same sample are listed, as sequenced in a study of cytomegalovirus exposure and HLA in healthy donors. The PCR ran on 60 Vbeta and 13 Jbeta primers. The repertoire was sequenced with immunoSEQ multiplex PCR; TCRdb's copy has only in-frame clones and lacks some. This sample yields about 130,000 clones, of which around 77% are seen a single time; 0.94% belongs to the top ten. Sequenced input: PBMCs. All receptors come from a woman aged 55 to 70 in good health and CMV-seronegative.

The V gene is TRBV4-1, the J gene TRBJ1-2; D call uncertain. CDR1 and CDR2 (germline): MGHRA, YSYEKL. The CDR3 loop spans 18 amino acids. V gave up 0 bases and J gave up 0 bases, with 17 bases separating them. The CDR3 spells CASSQDRLWARSNYGYTF. CDR3 coding DNA: TGCGCCAGCAGCCAAGATCGTCTCTGGGCACGATCTAACTATGGCTACACCTTC.

The rearrangement uses TRBV28 and TRBJ2-7, with 15 bases matching TRBD2. V dropped 6 bases and J dropped 6; count of bases not matched to a gene: 9. Germline V CDR1 and CDR2: MDHEN, SYDVKM. The CDR3 totals 16 residues. In DNA, the CDR3 is TGTGCCAGCAGCACCGGGGGACTAGCGGGAGGTGGCGAGCAGTACTTC. Translating gives CASSTGGLAGGGEQYF.

The J gene is TRBJ2-5, the V gene TRBV5-1; 8 nucleotides align to TRBD1. CDR1 and CDR2 from the germline V gene are SGHRS and YFSETQ. Trimming cost V 4 bases and J 2 bases; bases outside gene matches: 7. The CDR3 is 15 amino acids. CDR3 residues: CASSPWTGPQETQYF. CDR3 DNA: TGCGCCAGCAGCCCGTGGACAGGGCCTCAAGAGACCCAGTACTTC.

The chain is built from TRBV6-1 and TRBJ1-4; TRBD1 is a possible D gene (5 bases). The CDR3 has 14 residues. Trimming cost V 8 bases and J 4 bases, with 14 bases left between them. CDR1 MNHNS and CDR2 SASEGT come from the germline V gene. DNA of the CDR3: TGTGCCAGCGTACTACAGGAGATTAATGAAAAACTGTTTTTT. Amino acid sequence: CASVLQEINEKLFF.

As concerns this clone: Other DNA sequences from this sample encode an identical CDR3 as well. V usage is TRBV15 and J usage is TRBJ1-2, with D possibly TRBD1 on 5 matching bases. Germline CDR1 reads LNHNV; CDR2 reads YYDKDF (reference sequence). This CDR3 region has 12 residues. V lost 5 bases and J lost 1, with 5 bases in between. The CDR3 reads CATSQGNYGYTF. The DNA for the CDR3 is TGTGCCACCAGCCAGGGTAACTATGGCTACACCTTC.

In DNA form, the CDR3 reads TGTGCCAGCAGTCGGGCAGGGTATTTCTACGAGCAGTACTTC. Protein: CASSRAGYFYEQYF. The genes are TRBV27 and TRBJ2-7, with D possibly matching TRBD1 (5 bases). The length of the CDR3 is 14 residues. Between the trimmed V and J ends, which lost 5 bases and 3 bases, there was a span of 14 bases. The V gene's germline CDR1 is MNHEY and CDR2 SMNVEV (reference sequence).

The chain combines TRBV6-1 with TRBJ2-1, with 13 bases that match TRBD2. V shed 8 bases, J shed 7 bases, and the junction held 2 bases outside the gene matches. Germline V gene data show CDR1 as MNHNS and CDR2 as SASEGT. The CDR3 is 13 residues long. The CDR3 DNA reads TGTGCCAGCGTACTAGCGGGGGGGAATGAGCAGTTCTTC. It is translated as CASVLAGGNEQFF.

The gene calls are TRBV10-1 and TRBJ1-6, with D maybe TRBD1 (6 bases). CDR3 length equals 13 residues. Germline V gives CDR1 WNHNN, CDR2 SYGVQD (reference sequence). V dropped 6 bases and J dropped 10 bases, with 13 bases sitting between them. The CDR3 loop is CASSRQAGSPLHF. The DNA for the CDR3 is TGCGCCAGCAGCCGACAGGCGGGCTCACCCCTCCACTTT.

This chain joins TRBV2 and TRBJ2-7; D unresolved. CDR1 SNHLY and CDR2 FYNNEI come from the germline V gene. CDR3 length: 13 residues. Trimming removed 8 bases from V and 6 bases from J, with 17 bases in between. Written as DNA, the CDR3 is TGTGCCAGCGTTCTGTATCCCTCGGGCGAGCAGTACTTC. Encoded protein: CASVLYPSGEQYF.

The chain joins TRBV5-1 to TRBJ2-5; 11 nucleotides match TRBD1. Germline V gives CDR1 SGHRS, CDR2 YFSETQ. CDR3 length: 17 residues. The V segment lost 3 bases and the J segment 5 bases; nucleotides outside the gene matches: 12. DNA of the CDR3: TGCGCCAGCAGCTCACGAGGGGGGACAGGGGGTTTGGAGACCCAGTACTTC. Protein: CASSSRGGTGGLETQYF.

The chain links TRBV6-5 to TRBJ1-1; no reliable D call. CDR1 is MNHEY and CDR2 is SVGAGI in the germline V gene. V lost 4 bases to trimming and J lost 2 bases, with 8 bases between them. The CDR3 is made up of 13 amino acids. The CDR3 region is CASSSGLNTEAFF. The CDR3 bases are TGTGCCAGCAGTTCGGGTCTAAACACTGAAGCTTTCTTT.